This is a list of T cell receptor beta chains from one sample in a study of cytomegalovirus exposure and HLA in healthy donors. Assay used: immunoSEQ multiplex PCR; TCRdb lists only in-frame clones, some missing. The sample includes 140,000 to 150,000 clones, 66% of them seen just once. The sample comprised PBMCs. These receptors came from a woman in her sixties in good health and CMV-seronegative. Each CDR3 is given with its conserved first and last residue. D genes are given only for firm matches. Only part of the rows carry a size: once, few, many, or a class if the clone is expanded.

TRBV9,.,TRBJ1-1,.,CASSAQGLGTEAFF,TGTGCCAGCAGCGCCCAGGGGTTGGGCACTGAAGCTTTCTTT
TRBV6-5,many,TRBJ1-1,TRBD1,CASTGTGGYTEAFF,TGTGCCAGCACCGGGACAGGGGGATATACTGAAGCTTTCTTT
TRBV4-3,many,TRBJ2-2,TRBD1,CASSRSGGPGQGAGELFF,TGCGCCAGCAGCCGAAGTGGGGGCCCAGGGCAGGGGGCCGGGGAGCTGTTTTTT
TRBV6-6,.,TRBJ1-2,TRBD1,CASSYGTGRFYGYTF,TGTGCCAGCAGTTACGGGACAGGGCGCTTCTATGGCTACACCTTC
TRBV7-7,.,TRBJ2-7,.,CASSSQIYSGVGYEQYF,TGTGCCAGCAGCTCCCAAATTTATAGCGGCGTAGGGTACGAGCAGTACTTC
TRBV6-6,.,TRBJ2-7,TRBD1,CASRSGGQVNYEQYF,TGTGCCAGCAGAAGCGGAGGACAGGTGAACTACGAGCAGTACTTC
TRBV11-3,.,TRBJ2-1,TRBD2,CASSLSLAGGHNEQFF,TGTGCCAGCAGCTTAAGTCTAGCGGGGGGCCACAATGAGCAGTTCTTC
TRBV9,.,TRBJ2-1,TRBD2,CASSPGSSGVLDEQFF,TGTGCCAGCAGCCCCGGTAGTAGCGGGGTCCTTGATGAGCAGTTCTTC
TRBV19,.,TRBJ1-2,.,CASSWLAGGYTF,TGTGCCAGTAGTTGGCTGGCTGGTGGCTACACCTTC
TRBV2,once,TRBJ1-2,TRBD1,CASTRDSNYGYTF,TGTGCCAGCACCAGGGACAGTAACTATGGCTACACCTTC
TRBV4-2,few,TRBJ2-3,TRBD2,CASSQGPSGRAEDTQYF,TGTGCCAGCAGCCAAGGCCCTAGCGGGAGGGCGGAGGATACGCAGTATTTT
TRBV5-6,.,TRBJ1-2,.,CASSSGTGGNGYTF,TGTGCCAGCAGCTCGGGGACGGGAGGGAATGGCTACACCTTC
TRBV7-2,.,TRBJ1-1,.,CASSLIGGTGAEAFF,TGTGCCAGCAGCTTAATAGGAGGCACGGGGGCTGAAGCTTTCTTT
TRBV9,.,TRBJ2-6,TRBD1,CASSKTTGGAGANVLTF,TGTGCCAGCAGCAAAACTACAGGGGGCGCTGGGGCCAACGTCCTGACTTTC
TRBV4-2,.,TRBJ1-2,.,CASSQDRGTPYGYTF,TGTGCCAGCAGCCAAGATCGTGGGACACCCTATGGCTACACCTTC
TRBV7-9,.,TRBJ2-5,TRBD2,CASSLVGGGVRQETQYF,TGTGCCAGCAGCTTAGTGGGCGGGGGGGTGCGGCAAGAGACCCAGTACTTC
TRBV19,.,TRBJ1-5,TRBD1,CASSPGTGTNQPQHF,TGTGCCAGTAGTCCTGGGACAGGGACGAATCAGCCCCAGCATTTT
TRBV19,.,TRBJ1-2,.,CASTPRSRDYGYTF,TGTGCCAGTACCCCCCGAAGCAGGGACTATGGCTACACCTTC
TRBV14,.,TRBJ1-4,.,CASSQELGANEKLFF,TGTGCCAGCAGCCAAGAGCTGGGAGCCAATGAAAAACTGTTTTTT
TRBV5-1,.,TRBJ2-7,TRBD1,CASRRGTGNIKASYEQYF,TGCGCCAGCAGACGAGGGACAGGCAACATAAAGGCGTCCTACGAGCAGTACTTC
TRBV7-8,few,TRBJ1-4,.,CASSLVGTKRGYLGEKLFF,TGTGCCAGCAGCTTAGTGGGGACAAAGCGGGGTTATCTGGGTGAAAAACTGTTTTTT
TRBV11-1,once,TRBJ1-3,.,CASSLGAGTFIDTIYF,TGTGCCAGCAGCTTAGGAGCCGGGACATTCATCGACACCATATATTTT
TRBV7-8,few,TRBJ2-1,.,CASSQQLGYNEQFF,TGTGCCAGCAGCCAACAACTAGGGTACAATGAGCAGTTCTTC
TRBV28,few,TRBJ1-2,TRBD1,CASTRQGVGANYGYTF,TGTGCCAGCACCCGACAGGGCGTTGGGGCTAACTATGGCTACACCTTC
TRBV5-1,.,TRBJ2-5,TRBD2,CASSSSGRSVGETQYF,TGCGCCAGCAGCTCGAGCGGGAGGAGCGTAGGGGAGACCCAGTACTTC
TRBV7-2,once,TRBJ2-1,TRBD2,CASSGRTSGGAHEQFF,TGTGCCAGCAGCGGACGGACTAGCGGGGGGGCCCATGAGCAGTTCTTC
TRBV6-6,once,TRBJ2-7,TRBD2,CASTPGTSGLYEQYF,TGTGCCAGCACACCCGGGACTAGCGGCCTCTACGAGCAGTACTTC
TRBV6-5,.,TRBJ2-2,TRBD2,CASSWALADTGELFF,TGTGCCAGCAGCTGGGCCCTAGCGGACACCGGGGAGCTGTTTTTT
TRBV28,few,TRBJ1-4,TRBD1,CASSRTGGDEKLFF,TGTGCCAGCAGTCGGACAGGGGGCGATGAAAAACTGTTTTTT
TRBV25-1,.,TRBJ2-7,.,CASSASSDEQYF,TGTGCCAGCAGTGCCTCTAGTGACGAGCAGTACTTC
TRBV5-1,.,TRBJ2-7,.,CASSLLASAYSYEQYF,TGCGCCAGCAGCTTGCTTGCTAGCGCTTACTCCTACGAGCAGTACTTC
TRBV7-2,.,TRBJ2-7,.,CASSLEEWEQYF,TGTGCCAGCAGCTTAGAGGAGTGGGAGCAGTACTTC
TRBV15,.,TRBJ1-5,TRBD1,CATSQDRGVDQPQHF,TGTGCCACCAGCCAAGACAGGGGCGTTGATCAGCCCCAGCATTTT